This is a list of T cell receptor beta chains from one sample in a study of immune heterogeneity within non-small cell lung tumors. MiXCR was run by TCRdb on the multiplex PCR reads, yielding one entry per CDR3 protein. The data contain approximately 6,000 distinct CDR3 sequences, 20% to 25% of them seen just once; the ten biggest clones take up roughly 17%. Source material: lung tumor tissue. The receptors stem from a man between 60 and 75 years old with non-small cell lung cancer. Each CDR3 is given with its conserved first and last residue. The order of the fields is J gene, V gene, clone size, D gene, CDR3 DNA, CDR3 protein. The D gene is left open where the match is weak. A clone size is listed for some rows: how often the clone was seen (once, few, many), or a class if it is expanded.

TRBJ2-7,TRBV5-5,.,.,TGTGACAGCAGCTTGGGTTCAGGGTCCTACGAGCAGTACTTC,CDSSLGSGSYEQYF
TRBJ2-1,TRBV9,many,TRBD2,TGTGCCAGCAGCGTTACTAGCGGGAGGGGCAATGAGCAGTTCTTC,CASSVTSGRGNEQFF
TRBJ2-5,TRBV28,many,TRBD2,TGTGCCAGCAGCTTAGCGGGAGGGCCCCTTGGGGGAGAGACCCAGTACTTC,CASSLAGGPLGGETQYF
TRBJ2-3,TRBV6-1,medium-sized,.,TGTGCCAGCAGCCCCGGAAGGGGGAGAGATACGCAGTATTTT,CASSPGRGRDTQYF
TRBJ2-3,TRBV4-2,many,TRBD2,TGTGCCAGCAGCCAAGAGCTAGCGGGAGGGCCAAATACGCAGTATTTT,CASSQELAGGPNTQYF
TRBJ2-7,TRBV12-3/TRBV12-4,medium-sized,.,TGTGCCAGCACTATGACAGCCGCCTACGAGCAGTACTTC,CASTMTAAYEQYF
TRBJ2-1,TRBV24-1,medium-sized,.,TGTGCCACCAGTGAAAGCGACAATGAGCAGTTCTTC,CATSESDNEQFF
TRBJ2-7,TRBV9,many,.,TGTGCCAGCAGCATAACCCCGGGACCATTCTACGAGCAGTACTTC,CASSITPGPFYEQYF
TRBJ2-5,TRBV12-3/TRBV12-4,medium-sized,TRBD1,TGTGCCAGCAGACCTGGACAGGGCACATGGGAGACCCAGTACTTC,CASRPGQGTWETQYF
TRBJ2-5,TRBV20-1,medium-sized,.,TGCAGTGCTAGAGATCACCTAGCCGGGGAGACCCAGTACTTC,CSARDHLAGETQYF
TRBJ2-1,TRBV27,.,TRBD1,TGTGCCAGCCGTTGGCGGGTGAACAGGGGGATGAATTACAATGAGCACTTCTTC,CASRWRVNRGMNYNEHFF
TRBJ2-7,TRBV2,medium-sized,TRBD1,TGTGCCAGCCGAGGGGGCCCTACAGGGTCCTACGAGCAGTACTTC,CASRGGPTGSYEQYF
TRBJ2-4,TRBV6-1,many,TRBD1,TGTGCCAGCAGAAAGCAGACAGGGTTGGACATTCAGTACTTC,CASRKQTGLDIQYF
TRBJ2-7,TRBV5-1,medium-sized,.,TGCGCCAGCGGGACAACATCCTACGAGCAGTACTTC,CASGTTSYEQYF
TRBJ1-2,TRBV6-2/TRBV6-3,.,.,TGTGCCAACAGTTACCATCGGGGGGCGCGTGGATACACCTTC,CANSYHRGARGYTF
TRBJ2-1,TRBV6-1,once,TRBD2,TGTGCCAGCAGTGAAGCGCTAGCGGGAGCCTTCAGTAGCTCCTACAATGAGCAGTTCTTC,CASSEALAGAFSSSYNEQFF
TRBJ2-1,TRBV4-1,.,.,TGCGCCAGCAGCCAAGATCGAGGCTGGAGGGCCACGTCCTACAATGAGCAGTTCTTC,CASSQDRGWRATSYNEQFF
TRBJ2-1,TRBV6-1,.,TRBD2,TGTGCCAGCAGTGCTCTTAGCGGGAGCTACAATAAGCAGTTCTTC,CASSALSGSYNKQFF
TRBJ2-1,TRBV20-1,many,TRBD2,TGCAGTGCTAGAGTATCGGGAAGAAGTCCCGGGACTAGCGGGAGATCGTCCTACAATGAGCAGTTCTTC,CSARVSGRSPGTSGRSSYNEQFF
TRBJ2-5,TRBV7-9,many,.,TGTGCCAGCAGCTCCTACGGGACTCAAGAGACCCAGTACTTC,CASSSYGTQETQYF
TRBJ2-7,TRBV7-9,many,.,TGTGCCAGCAGTGCTCTCCCGGGACAAGGGACCTACGAGCAGTACTTC,CASSALPGQGTYEQYF
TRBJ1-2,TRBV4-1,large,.,TGCGCCAGCAGCCAAGTAAGTCTGAGCTATGGCTACACCTTC,CASSQVSLSYGYTF
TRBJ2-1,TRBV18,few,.,TGTGCCAGCTCACCTCAGACGTTGGTCAATGAGCAGTTCTTC,CASSPQTLVNEQFF
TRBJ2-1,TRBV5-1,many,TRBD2,TGCGCCAGCAGCTTGGACGGGGGGGCGCAGGGCGGTGAGCAGTTCTTC,CASSLDGGAQGGEQFF
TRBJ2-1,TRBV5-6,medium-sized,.,TGTGCCAGCACCCGGGACGCGGATTTTGAGCAGTTCTTC,CASTRDADFEQFF
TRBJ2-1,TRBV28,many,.,TGTGCCAGCAGTCTCCGTGGGAGCGGGCAATCGTTCTTC,CASSLRGSGQSFF
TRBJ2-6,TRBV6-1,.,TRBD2,TGTGCCAGCAGTGCCGAACTTCCGGGGGGCTCTGGGGCCAACGTCCTGACTTTC,CASSAELPGGSGANVLTF
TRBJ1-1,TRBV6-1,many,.,TGTGCCAGCAGTGAAACGCGGGTGAACACTGAAGCTTTCTTT,CASSETRVNTEAFF
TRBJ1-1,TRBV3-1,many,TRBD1,TGTGCCAGCAGCCAAATGGAGACAGGGGAGAACACTGAAGCTTTCTTT,CASSQMETGENTEAFF
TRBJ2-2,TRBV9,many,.,TGTGCCAGCAGCACACAGGGACGATACACCGGGGAGCTGTTTTTT,CASSTQGRYTGELFF
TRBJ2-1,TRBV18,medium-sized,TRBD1,TGTGCCAGCTCCCCAGGGGGCAATGAGCAGTTCTTC,CASSPGGNEQFF
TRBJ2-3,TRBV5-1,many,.,TGCGCCAGCAGCACTCGGGGTACGCAGTATTTT,CASSTRGTQYF
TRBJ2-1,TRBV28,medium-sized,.,TGTGCCAGCATGCCGGCGGGGAGCTCCTACAATGAGCAGTTCTTC,CASMPAGSSYNEQFF
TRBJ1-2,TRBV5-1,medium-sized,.,TGCGCCAGCAGCTTGGATCCCACAGGGAACTATGGCTACACCTTC,CASSLDPTGNYGYTF
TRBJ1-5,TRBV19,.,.,TGTGCCAGTAGTATAGGTGGGGTTTTCAGAAATCAGCCCCAGCATTTT,CASSIGGVFRNQPQHF
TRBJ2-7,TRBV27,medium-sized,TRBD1,TGTGCCAGCAGTTTGGGATCCGACAGGGGACAGGGTAGGGAGTACTTC,CASSLGSDRGQGREYF
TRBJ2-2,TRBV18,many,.,TGTGCCAGCTCACGGACTTTGAACACCGGGGAGCTGTTTTTT,CASSRTLNTGELFF
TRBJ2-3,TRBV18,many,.,TGTGCCAGCTCATCCACAGACCTGGGGCGAGGCACAGATACGCAGTATTTT,CASSSTDLGRGTDTQYF
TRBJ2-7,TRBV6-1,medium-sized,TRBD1,TGTGCCAGCACGCCGGGACAGGCTTACGAGCAGTACTTC,CASTPGQAYEQYF
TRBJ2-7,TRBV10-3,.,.,TGTGCCATCAAGGAGGCGTGGACCTACGAGCACTACTTC,CAIKEAWTYEHYF
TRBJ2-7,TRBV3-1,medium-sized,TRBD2,TGTGCCAGCAGCCAACCCACGACTAGCGGGAGGGGCGAGCAGTACTTC,CASSQPTTSGRGEQYF
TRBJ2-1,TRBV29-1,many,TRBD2,TGCAGCATAAGCACTAGCGGGAGGACGGATGAGCAGTTCTTC,CSISTSGRTDEQFF
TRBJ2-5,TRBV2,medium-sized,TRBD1,TGTGCCAGCAGCGGGACAGCCAAAGAGACCCAGTACTTC,CASSGTAKETQYF
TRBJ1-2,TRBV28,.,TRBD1,TGTGCCAGCAGTTTCTACAGGGGACTCTCAGCTAACTACGGCTCCACCTTC,CASSFYRGLSANYGSTF
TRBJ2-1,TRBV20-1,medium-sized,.,TGCAGTGCTGGACTGTTTTTCTACAATGAGCAGTTCTTC,CSAGLFFYNEQFF
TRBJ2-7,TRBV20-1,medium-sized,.,TGCAGTGCGAGAGAGAGGGGTAGGCGATCCGGAGAGCAGTACTTC,CSARERGRRSGEQYF
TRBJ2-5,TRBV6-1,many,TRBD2,TGTGCCAGCAGGCCAGCCCCGGGACTAGCGGGAGGGGGTCAGACCCAGTACTTC,CASRPAPGLAGGGQTQYF
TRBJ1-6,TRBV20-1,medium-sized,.,TGCAGTGCTACAGACCATAATTCACCCCTCCACTTT,CSATDHNSPLHF
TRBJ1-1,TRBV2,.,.,TGTGTCAGCAGTGGGACGGACTGGGGCGCCCAAGCTTTCTTT,CVSSGTDWGAQAFF
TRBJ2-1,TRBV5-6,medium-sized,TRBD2,TGTGCCAGCAGTTGGACTAGCGGCGAGCAGTTCTTC,CASSWTSGEQFF
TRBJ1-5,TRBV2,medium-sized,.,TGTGCCAGCAGCATGAGCAATCAGCCCCAGCATTTT,CASSMSNQPQHF